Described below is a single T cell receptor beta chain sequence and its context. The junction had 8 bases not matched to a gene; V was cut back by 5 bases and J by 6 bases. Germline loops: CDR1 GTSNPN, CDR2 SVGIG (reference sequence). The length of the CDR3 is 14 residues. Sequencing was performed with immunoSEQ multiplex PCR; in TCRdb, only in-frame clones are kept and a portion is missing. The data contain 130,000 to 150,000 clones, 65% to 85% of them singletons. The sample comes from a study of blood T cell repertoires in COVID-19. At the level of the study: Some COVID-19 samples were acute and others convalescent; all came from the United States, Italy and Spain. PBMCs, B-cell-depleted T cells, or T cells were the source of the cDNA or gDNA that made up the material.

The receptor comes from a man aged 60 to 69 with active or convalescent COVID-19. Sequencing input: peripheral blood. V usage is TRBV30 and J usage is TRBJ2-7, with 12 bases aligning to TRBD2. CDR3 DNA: TGTGCCTGGTTTACGACTAGCGGGAGTTCCGAGCAGTACTTC. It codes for CAWFTTSGSSEQYF.